This TCR beta chain was sequenced for a study of CD8+ T cells in alopecia areata. Germline CDR1 reads SGHTA; CDR2 reads FQGNSA. V lost 1 base and J lost 7, with 8 bases in between. The CDR3 length is 13 residues. This clone came up a few times. The antigen is unknown. Notes on the study in general: Scalp repertoires also include resident alphabeta T cells from normal skin.

The treatment was: oral pan-JAK inhibitor, 5-10 mg twice daily. Following RNA extraction, reverse transcription yielded cDNA that acted as the sequencing template. Libraries were prepared by immunoSEQ multiplex PCR; TCRdb keeps only in-frame clonotypes and omits some of them. The data contain 200,000 to 250,000 clones, around 66% of them singletons. The sequencing used CD4+ T cells sorted from blood, collected at week 4, from a patient treated with tofacitinib. The clonotype comes from a human donor with alopecia areata. This chain joins TRBV7-2 and TRBJ1-3; TRBD1 is a possible D gene (5 bases). The CDR3 spells CASSLVRDNTIYF. CDR3 bases: TGTGCCAGCAGCTTAGTCAGGGATAACACCATATATTTT. The full variable domain, rest sourced from reference TRBV7-2 and TRBJ1-3, is GAGVSQSPSNKVTEKGKDVELRCDPISGHTALYWYRQSLGQGLEFLIYFQGNSAPDKSGLPSDRFSAERTGGSVSTLTIQRTQQEDSAVYLCASSLVRDNTIYFGEGSWLTVV.